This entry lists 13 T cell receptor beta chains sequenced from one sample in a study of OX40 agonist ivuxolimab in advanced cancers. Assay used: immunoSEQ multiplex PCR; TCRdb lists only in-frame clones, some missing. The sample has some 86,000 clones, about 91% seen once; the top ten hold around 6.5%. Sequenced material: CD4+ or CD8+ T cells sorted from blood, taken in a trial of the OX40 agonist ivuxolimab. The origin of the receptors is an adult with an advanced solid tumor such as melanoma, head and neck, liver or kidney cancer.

The CDR3 region has the DNA TGTGCCAGCAGCTTTGGGGCGGGAGGGCGAGAGACCCAGTACTTC. This translates into CASSFGAGGRETQYF. The rearrangement uses TRBV7-2 and TRBJ2-5; 9 nucleotides line up with TRBD2. The length of the CDR3 is 15 residues. The junction had 6 bases not matched to a gene; V was cut back by 3 bases and J by 4 bases. Germline CDR1 and CDR2: SGHTA and FQGNSA. The whole variable domain, filled in from reference TRBV7-2 and TRBJ2-5, reads GAGVSQSPSNKVTEKGKDVELRCDPISGHTALYWYRQSLGQGLEFLIYFQGNSAPDKSGLPSDRFSAERTGGSVSTLTIQRTQQEDSAVYLCASSFGAGGRETQYFGPGTRLLVL.

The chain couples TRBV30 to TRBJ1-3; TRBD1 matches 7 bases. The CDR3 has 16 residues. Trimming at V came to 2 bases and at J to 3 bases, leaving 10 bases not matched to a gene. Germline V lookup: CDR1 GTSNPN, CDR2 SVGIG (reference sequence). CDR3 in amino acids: CAWSSNEGANGNTIYF. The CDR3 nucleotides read TGTGCCTGGAGTTCCAACGAGGGGGCTAATGGAAACACCATATATTTT.

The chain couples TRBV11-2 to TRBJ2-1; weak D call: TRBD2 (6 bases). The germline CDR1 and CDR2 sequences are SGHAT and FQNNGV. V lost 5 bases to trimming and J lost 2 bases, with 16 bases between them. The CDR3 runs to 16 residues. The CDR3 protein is CASSHIGGTAYNEQFF. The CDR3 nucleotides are TGTGCCAGCAGCCATATTGGGGGGACTGCCTACAATGAGCAGTTCTTC.

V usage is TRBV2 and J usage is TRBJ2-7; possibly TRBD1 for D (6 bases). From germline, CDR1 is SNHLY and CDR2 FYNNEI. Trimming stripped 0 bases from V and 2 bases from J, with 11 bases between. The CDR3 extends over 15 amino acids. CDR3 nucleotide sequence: TGTGCCAGCAGTGAAGCGTTCTACAGGGCCTACGAGCAGTACTTC. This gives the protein CASSEAFYRAYEQYF.

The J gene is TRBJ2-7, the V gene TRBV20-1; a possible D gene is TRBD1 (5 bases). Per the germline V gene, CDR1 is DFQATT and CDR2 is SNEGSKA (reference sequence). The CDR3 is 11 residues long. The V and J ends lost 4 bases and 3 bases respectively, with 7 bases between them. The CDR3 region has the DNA TGCAGTGCTACTCAGGGCTACGAGCAGTACTTC. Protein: CSATQGYEQYF.

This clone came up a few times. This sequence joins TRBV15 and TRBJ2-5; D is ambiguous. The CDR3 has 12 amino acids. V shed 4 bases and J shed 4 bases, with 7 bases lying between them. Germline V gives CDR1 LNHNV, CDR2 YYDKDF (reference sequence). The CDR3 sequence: CATSNVVETQYF. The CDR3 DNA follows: TGTGCCACCAGCAATGTTGTAGAGACCCAGTACTTC.

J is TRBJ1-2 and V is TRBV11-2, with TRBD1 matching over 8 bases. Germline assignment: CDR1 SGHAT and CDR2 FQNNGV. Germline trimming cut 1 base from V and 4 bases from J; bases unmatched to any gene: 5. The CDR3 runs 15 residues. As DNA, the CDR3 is TGTGCCAGCAGCTTAGGGGGGACAGGAATCTATGGCTACACCTTC. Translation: CASSLGGTGIYGYTF.

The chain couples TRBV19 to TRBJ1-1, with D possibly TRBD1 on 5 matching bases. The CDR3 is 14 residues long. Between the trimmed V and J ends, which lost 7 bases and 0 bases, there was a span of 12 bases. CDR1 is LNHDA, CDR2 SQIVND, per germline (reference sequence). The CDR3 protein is CASMMTVMNTEAFF. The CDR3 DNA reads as TGTGCCAGTATGATGACAGTTATGAACACTGAAGCTTTCTTT.

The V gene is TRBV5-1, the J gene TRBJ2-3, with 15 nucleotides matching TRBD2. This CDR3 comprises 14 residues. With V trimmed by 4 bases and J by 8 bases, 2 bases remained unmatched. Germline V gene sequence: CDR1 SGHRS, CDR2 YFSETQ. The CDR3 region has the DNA TGCGCCAGCAGCAAGGGACTAGCGGGAGGTACGCAGTATTTT. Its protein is CASSKGLAGGTQYF.

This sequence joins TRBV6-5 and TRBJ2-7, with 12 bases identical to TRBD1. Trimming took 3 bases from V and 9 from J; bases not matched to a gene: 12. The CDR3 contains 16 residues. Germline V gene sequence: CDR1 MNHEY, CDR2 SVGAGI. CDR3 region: CASSYRTGTGGAGQYF. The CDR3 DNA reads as TGTGCCAGCAGTTATCGCACCGGGACAGGGGGCGCCGGGCAGTACTTC.

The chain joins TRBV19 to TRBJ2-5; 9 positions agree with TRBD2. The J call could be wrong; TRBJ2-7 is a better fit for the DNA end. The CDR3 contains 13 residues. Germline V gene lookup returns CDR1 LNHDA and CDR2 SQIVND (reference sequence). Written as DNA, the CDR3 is TGTGCCAGTAAAGAGGGACTAGCCCACGAGCAGTACTTC. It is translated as CASKEGLAHEQYF.

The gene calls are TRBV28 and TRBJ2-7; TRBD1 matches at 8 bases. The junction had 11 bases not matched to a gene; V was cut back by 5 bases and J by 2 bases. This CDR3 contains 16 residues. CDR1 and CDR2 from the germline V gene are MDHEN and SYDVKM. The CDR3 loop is CASSPPPGQGTYEQYF. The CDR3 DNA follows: TGTGCCAGCAGTCCGCCCCCCGGACAGGGAACCTACGAGCAGTACTTC.

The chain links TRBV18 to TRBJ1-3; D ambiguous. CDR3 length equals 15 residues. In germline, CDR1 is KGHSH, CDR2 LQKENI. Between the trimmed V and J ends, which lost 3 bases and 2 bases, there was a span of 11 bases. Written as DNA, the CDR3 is TGTGCCAGCTCACCCCCAGTCTCTACTGGAAACACCATATATTTT. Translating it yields CASSPPVSTGNTIYF. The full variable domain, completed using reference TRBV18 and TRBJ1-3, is NAGVMQNPRHLVRRRGQEARLRCSPMKGHSHVYWYRQLPEEGLKFMVYLQKENIIDESGMPKERFSAEFPKEGPSILRIQQVVRGDSAAYFCASSPPVSTGNTIYFGEGSWLTVV.